Detailed here is one TCR beta chain. Profiled with immunoSEQ multiplex PCR; TCRdb holds only in-frame clones, not every one. Of 450,000 or so clones listed, roughly 87% are singletons. The data belong to a study of blood T cell repertoires in COVID-19. As for the study in general: Whether acute or convalescent, the COVID-19 samples came from the United States, Italy and Spain.

Seattle cases were enrolled at active infection and followed longitudinally. Germline CDR1 MNHEY, CDR2 SVGAGI. V shed 0 bases and J shed 8 bases, with 14 bases lying between them. The CDR3 is 15 amino acids. The receptor was derived from a man younger than 30 with COVID-19, enrolled during active disease. The V gene is TRBV6-5, the J gene TRBJ1-5; D is ambiguous. The sample taken for sequencing was peripheral blood. Here the CDR3 DNA reads TGTGCCAGCAGTTACTCAGCCGGCAGGCTTAAGCCCCAGCATTTT. Protein sequence: CASSYSAGRLKPQHF.